This T cell receptor beta chain derives from a study of monozygotic twins with inflammatory bowel disease. The CDR3 has 14 amino acids. Germline V gives CDR1 SQVTM, CDR2 ANQGSEA. TCRdb reprocessed the 5' RACE reads and reports one entry per CDR3 protein, with no DNA. Recorded for this sample: 150,000 to 200,000 distinct CDR3 sequences. This TCR derives from a human donor with ulcerative colitis or Crohn's disease, or a healthy co-twin of an affected twin (not recorded which). The source material was blood. This chain joins TRBV29-1 and TRBJ2-3. CDR3: CSVEDRRGTDTQYF.